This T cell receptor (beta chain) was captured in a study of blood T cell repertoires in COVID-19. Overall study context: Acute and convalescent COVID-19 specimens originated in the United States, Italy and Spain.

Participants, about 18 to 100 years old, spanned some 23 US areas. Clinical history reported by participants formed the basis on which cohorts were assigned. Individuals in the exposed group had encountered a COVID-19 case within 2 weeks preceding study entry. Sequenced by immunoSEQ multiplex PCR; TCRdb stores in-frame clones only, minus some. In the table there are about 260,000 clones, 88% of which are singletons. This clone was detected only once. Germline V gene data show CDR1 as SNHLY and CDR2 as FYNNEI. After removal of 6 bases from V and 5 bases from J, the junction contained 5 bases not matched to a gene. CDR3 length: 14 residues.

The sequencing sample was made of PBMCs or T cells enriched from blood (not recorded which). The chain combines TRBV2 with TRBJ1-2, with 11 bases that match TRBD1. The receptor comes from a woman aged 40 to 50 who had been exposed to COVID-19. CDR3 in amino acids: CASRPGTGGYGYTF. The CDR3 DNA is TGTGCCAGCAGGCCGGGGACAGGGGGGTATGGCTACACCTTC.